This T cell receptor (beta chain) was captured in a study of CD8 T cells in Susac syndrome (dated by TCRdb to the late 2010s). About the full investigation: Whether CD8+ T cell activation and differentiation in Susac syndrome was antigen driven was tested using repertoire sequencing. The study compared CD8+ T cell repertoire clonality among eleven to twelve healthy donors, around 14 Susac syndrome patients and 15 multiple sclerosis patients.

General findings and caveats noted by the study authors: The TCR sequencing and HLA analysis was acknowledged to have included a relatively small number of individuals.

CDR1 MNHNS and CDR2 SASEGT were looked up in the germline V gene. Inclusive of the bounding cysteine and phenylalanine, the CDR3 is 13 residues long. The retained sequence is limited to the CDR3, 39 bases, with the frame set at the first base. The junction shows trimming of 6 bases on V and 5 bases on J, and the gene matches do not reach 5 bases of it. Concerning this clonotype itself: Its antigen is still unknown. The input lacks base qualities; no much larger clone sits a single base away.

RNA was extracted using the RNeasy kit, and roughly 0.45 to 1 microgram was reverse transcribed with random hexamers. The immunoSEQ multiplex PCR assay, covering 54 Vbeta and 13 Jbeta segments, was used to amplify TCR beta CDR3 regions. To correct PCR amplification bias, a synthetic template baseline was used for both primer optimization and computational correction. For the original study's pipeline: Reads were assigned to V, D and J genes according to IMGT and analyzed in immunoSEQ Analyzer, with only productive sequences retained. Clonality was computed as one minus Shannon entropy normalized by log2 of the number of productive unique sequences. For each patient and control, public and private clones were evaluated within the 100 most prevalent clones. A clone was defined as Susac-specific if it was absent from the healthy and MS cohorts, from 950 to 1,300 published viral clones and from other ImmuneACCESS disease sequences. The public reads were quality trimmed at Q25 with fastp and then assembled into clones with MiXCR by TCRdb, keeping productive beta chains. When rows share a CDR3 protein, they turn into one entry using the most common DNA and genes. The V and J calls come from TCRdb's annotation, not from the publication. The sample table shows about 130,000 distinct CDR3 sequences, and 65% to 90% are seen once. Together, the top ten hold roughly 0.5% of the sample.

Peripheral blood CD8+ and CD4+ T cells from healthy donors, Susac syndrome patients and multiple sclerosis patients were profiled by high-throughput TCR beta sequencing. Treatment-naive patients with stable or active relapsing-remitting disease fulfilling revised McDonald criteria were used as multiple sclerosis controls. Bulk CD8+ and CD4+ T cells were purified by magnetic negative isolation, whereas CD8+ TEMRA cells were enriched by FACS. Blood was drawn into EDTA tubes, processed within 24 hours, and PBMCs were isolated by density gradient centrifugation. PBMCs intended for TCR sequencing were frozen in liquid nitrogen and were later thawed in a 37 degrees C water bath. A purity of at least 90% was achieved for sorted or isolated CD4+, CD8+ and CD8+ TEMRA cells.

Material for sequencing was CD8+ T cells from PBMCs. The TCR sequence derives from a human donor with multiple sclerosis. Recombination connected TRBV6-1 to TRBJ1-2; 8 of the junction bases match TRBD1. The CDR3 amino acid sequence is: CASSQGQVYGYTF. DNA sequence: TGTGCCAGCAGCCAGGGACAGGTGTATGGCTACACCTTC.